This T cell receptor beta chain was sequenced in a study of blood T cell repertoires in COVID-19. In the original analysis: Nucleated cell number was recorded as an estimate derived from reference gene primer amplification. Produced via immunoSEQ multiplex PCR; TCRdb's table is partial and in-frame only. That table gives V, J and clone size, and the DNA gave D and trimming. The sample includes around 170,000 clones, under 85% seen only once; the top ten take 5.5% to 7.5%. This CDR3 comprises 15 residues. V lost 2 bases and J 3 bases, leaving 14 bases between the germline ends. Germline-derived CDR1 and CDR2 are SGHTA and FQGNSA. This clone was recorded a few times.

This receptor was obtained from a woman aged 40 to 55 with acute or convalescent COVID-19. The chain is built from TRBV7-2 and TRBJ2-7; possible D gene TRBD2, 6 bases. The source material was peripheral blood. CDR3 residues: CASSLWRGSNYEQYF. In DNA, the CDR3 is TGTGCCAGCAGCTTATGGCGGGGCTCAAACTACGAGCAGTACTTC.